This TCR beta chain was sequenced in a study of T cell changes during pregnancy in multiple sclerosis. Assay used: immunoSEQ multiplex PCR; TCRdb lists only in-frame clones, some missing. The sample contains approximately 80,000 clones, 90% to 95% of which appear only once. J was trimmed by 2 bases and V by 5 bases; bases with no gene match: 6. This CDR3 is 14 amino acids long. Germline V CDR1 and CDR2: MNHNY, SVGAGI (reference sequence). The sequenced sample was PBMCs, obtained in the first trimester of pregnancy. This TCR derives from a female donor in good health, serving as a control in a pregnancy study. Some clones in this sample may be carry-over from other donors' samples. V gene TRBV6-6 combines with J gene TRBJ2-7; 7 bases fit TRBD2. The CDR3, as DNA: TGTGCCAGCAGTGGAGGACGGGGGGCCTACGAGCAGTACTTC. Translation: CASSGGRGAYEQYF.